A selection of T cell receptor beta chains follows, all from one sample in a study of radiation and T cells in renal cell carcinoma. Here immunoSEQ multiplex PCR was the method, and the copy in TCRdb shows in-frame clones only, minus some. The table lists about 150,000 clones, roughly 90% of them singletons. This specimen was blood, taken from a patient whose treatment included radiotherapy and nephrectomy. The receptor source for this set is a woman in her 70s with renal cell carcinoma. CDR3s include the opening cysteine and the closing phenylalanine or tryptophan. The D gene is left open where the match is weak. Size is stated for part of the rows, as once, few or many counts, or as a class when the clone is expanded.

D	V	size	J	DNA	CDR3
NA	TRBV19	NA	TRBJ1-1	TGTGCCAGTAGTAGCACAGGGCGGACTGAAGCTTTCTTT	CASSSTGRTEAFF
NA	TRBV10-2	NA	TRBJ1-5	TGCGCCAGCAGTGACTTGAATCAGCCCCAGCATTTT	CASSDLNQPQHF
NA	TRBV6-1	NA	TRBJ1-5	TGTGCCAGCAGTGAAAAGGACTCAAGGGCTCAGCCCCAGCATTTT	CASSEKDSRAQPQHF
TRBD1	TRBV10-1	NA	TRBJ1-3	TGCGCCGGCAACCGGGACAGGGGCTTTTGCTCTGGAAACACCATATATTTT	CAGNRDRGFCSGNTIYF
NA	TRBV19	NA	TRBJ2-5	TGTGCCAGTAGGAACAAGGGGGCGGGGGAGACCCAGTACTTC	CASRNKGAGETQYF
NA	TRBV11-3	once	TRBJ1-4	TGTGCCAGCAGCTCGGGTCAGAATGAAAAACTGTTTTTT	CASSSGQNEKLFF
NA	TRBV5-4	NA	TRBJ1-6	TGTGCCAGCAGCTTTCCAGGGGCCAATTCACCCCTCCACTTT	CASSFPGANSPLHF
TRBD1	TRBV30	NA	TRBJ2-7	TGTGCCTGGAGTGTTTTTGGACAGGGGACGGGCGAGCAGTACTTC	CAWSVFGQGTGEQYF
NA	TRBV9	NA	TRBJ1-4	TGTGCCAGCAGCGTAGTAGGAGGGGGGAATGAAAAACTGTTTTTT	CASSVVGGGNEKLFF
NA	TRBV11-2	NA	TRBJ1-4	TGTGCCAGCGTTGACAGAAATAATGAAAAACTGTTTTTT	CASVDRNNEKLFF
NA	TRBV2	NA	TRBJ2-5	TGTGCCAGCAGTGAAGGGTTGGAGACCCAGTACTTC	CASSEGLETQYF
NA	TRBV29-1	NA	TRBJ1-6	TGCAGCGTCGCCAGCGGGGCAGGATCACCCCTCCACTTT	CSVASGAGSPLHF
TRBD1	TRBV19	NA	TRBJ1-2	TGTGCCAGTAGTATACGGGACAGGGCCTCCTATAACTATGGCTACACCTTC	CASSIRDRASYNYGYTF
NA	TRBV2	few	TRBJ1-6	TGTGCCAGCAGTGGGACAGCCTCCGGGTCACCCCTCCACTTT	CASSGTASGSPLHF
NA	TRBV6-6	NA	TRBJ1-6	TGTGCCAGCAGTTATGGGAATACTTCACCCCTCCACTTT	CASSYGNTSPLHF
NA	TRBV14	NA	TRBJ2-7	TGTGCCAGCAGCCAAATATTGGGTTACGAGCAGTACTTC	CASSQILGYEQYF
TRBD1	TRBV6-1	NA	TRBJ2-1	TGTGCCAGCAGTGAAGCGGGCAGGGGGCGCGATGAGCAGTTCTTC	CASSEAGRGRDEQFF
NA	TRBV5-6	NA	TRBJ2-5	TGTGCCAGCAGCTTGGAAAAGGGTCTTTCGGAGACCCAGTACTTC	CASSLEKGLSETQYF
TRBD1	TRBV19	NA	TRBJ1-5	TGTGCCAGTAGTATAGGGGGACAGGGTGCGGCCCAGCATTTT	CASSIGGQGAAQHF
NA	TRBV13	NA	TRBJ1-6	TGTGCCAGCAGCTTAGGACCACTAGGGGGGAGAGGAGGTATTTCACCCCTCCACTTT	CASSLGPLGGRGGISPLHF
TRBD1	TRBV4-2	NA	TRBJ2-7	TGTGCCAGCAGCCAACTTCCGGGACAGGTAGACGAGCAGTACTTC	CASSQLPGQVDEQYF
TRBD2	TRBV5-1	NA	TRBJ2-1	TGCGCCAGCAGCTTTGGGACTAGCGGGCTAGGTGAGCAGTTCTTC	CASSFGTSGLGEQFF
NA	TRBV6-1	NA	TRBJ2-7	TGTGCCAGCAGTGAAAGGGGGGCCGTCGAGCAGTACTTC	CASSERGAVEQYF
TRBD1	TRBV6-1	once	TRBJ2-2	TGTGCCAGCAGTGCTAGACAGGGCCACACCGGGGAGCTGTTTTTT	CASSARQGHTGELFF
NA	TRBV30	NA	TRBJ2-3	TGTGCCTGGAGTGTACAGGGAGGGAATACGCAGTATTTT	CAWSVQGGNTQYF
NA	TRBV6-6	NA	TRBJ1-2	TGTGCCAGCAGTTACTCGAGGGAATCTGGCGGCTACACCTTC	CASSYSRESGGYTF
NA	TRBV5-6	NA	TRBJ2-5	TGTGCCAGCAGCTTGGGCCAGGGGGGAGAGACCCAGTACTTC	CASSLGQGGETQYF
NA	TRBV6-1	NA	TRBJ2-1	TGTGCCAGCAGTGAACCCTGGGGGTCGCTCCACAATGAGCAGTTCTTC	CASSEPWGSLHNEQFF
TRBD1	TRBV9	NA	TRBJ2-3	TGTGCCAGCAGCGTAGCAGGGGGCCGGAGCACAGATACGCAGTATTTT	CASSVAGGRSTDTQYF
NA	TRBV18	NA	TRBJ1-1	TGTGCCAGCTCGACGACAGGGAACACTGAAGCTTTCTTT	CASSTTGNTEAFF
TRBD2	TRBV28	NA	TRBJ2-5	TGTGCCAGCAGTCGACTAGCGGGTAGGGAAGAGACCCAGTACTTC	CASSRLAGREETQYF
NA	TRBV28	NA	TRBJ1-2	TGTGCCAGCAGTCCCCCATCGGGGAACTATGGCTACACCTTC	CASSPPSGNYGYTF
NA	TRBV5-5	NA	TRBJ1-1	TGTGCCAGCACCACACGGGGGCGCACTGAAGCTTTCTTT	CASTTRGRTEAFF
TRBD1	TRBV28	once	TRBJ2-1	TGTGCCAGCAGTGACCGGGACAGGGGCTTGAGGAACTCCTACAATGAGCAGTTCTTC	CASSDRDRGLRNSYNEQFF
NA	TRBV30	NA	TRBJ1-2	TGTGCCTGGAGTGTAGGGCAGGAAGGCTATGGCTACACCTTC	CAWSVGQEGYGYTF
NA	TRBV11-3	NA	TRBJ2-2	TGTGCCAGCAGCTTAGCGGGGGCGGGCACCGGGGAGCTGTTTTTT	CASSLAGAGTGELFF
TRBD2	TRBV5-6	NA	TRBJ2-5	TGTGCCAGCAGCTTGAAGGATAGCGGGGGAGCGTACCAAGAGACCCAGTACTTC	CASSLKDSGGAYQETQYF